This TCR beta chain was found in a study of beta chain features in type 1 diabetes. Isolated RNA was reverse transcribed in full, so expressed TCRB transcripts were sequenced. Assay used: immunoSEQ multiplex PCR; TCRdb lists only in-frame clones, some missing. There are around 250,000 clones in the sample; approximately 14% occur only once, and approximately 0.018% lies in the top ten. Findings of the study overall: Shortening of TCRB CDR3s, moderate but significant, appeared in all four CD4+ subsets of Type 1 diabetes patients.

The V gene's germline CDR1 is SGHNT and CDR2 YYREEE (reference sequence). After removal of 5 bases from V and 6 bases from J, the junction contained 9 bases not matched to a gene. The CDR3 is 14 amino acids. A word on this clone: What it binds is unknown.

V usage is TRBV5-4 and J usage is TRBJ2-7; 9 bases agree with TRBD1. The specimen sequenced was naive CD4+ T cells from blood. The clonotype was recovered from a young man with type 1 diabetes. Written as DNA, the CDR3 is TGTGCCAGCAGTGCTCCGGGACAGGGAAGCGAGCAGTACTTC. Its protein product is CASSAPGQGSEQYF.